The 32 T cell receptor beta chains below were found in one sample sequenced in a study of T cell changes during pregnancy in multiple sclerosis. Assay: immunoSEQ multiplex PCR; the TCRdb copy retains only in-frame clones and omits some. The sample includes about 24,000 clones, more than 80% of them seen just once. This material consisted of CD8+ T cells from peripheral blood mononuclear cells, taken in the first trimester of pregnancy. Receptors originate from a female donor in good health, enrolled as a control in a pregnancy study.

The rearrangement uses TRBV27 and TRBJ1-1; D not certain. The CDR3 covers 14 residues. V lost 6 bases, J lost 0 bases, and 11 bases lay in between. Germline CDR1 is MNHEY and CDR2 is SMNVEV (reference sequence). This CDR3 is CASSGHRLNTEAFF. The DNA of the CDR3 is TGTGCCAGCAGCGGTCACAGATTGAACACTGAAGCTTTCTTT.

The CDR3 here is CATSRRFAGGETQYF. The CDR3 DNA reads as TGTGCCACCAGCAGAAGGTTTGCGGGGGGAGAGACCCAGTACTTC. The V call is TRBV15, the J call TRBJ2-5; 8 bases map to TRBD2. The germline gives CDR1 LNHNV, CDR2 YYDKDF (reference sequence). This CDR3 comprises 15 residues. The trim removed 2 bases at V and 4 bases at J, leaving 6 bases unmatched.

This clone has a handful of counts. The chain links TRBV7-2 to TRBJ1-2; the D gene is possibly TRBD1 (6 bases). The CDR3 extends over 17 amino acids. V was cut by 3 bases and J by 4 bases, with 21 bases left in between. Looked up from germline, CDR1 is SGHTA and CDR2 is FQGNSA. The CDR3 protein is CASSLVPGAGEGYGYTF. CDR3 sequence (DNA): TGTGCCAGCAGCTTGGTTCCAGGGGCCGGCGAGGGCTATGGCTACACCTTC.

This rearrangement joins TRBV27 to TRBJ1-6; D unresolved. Between the trimmed V and J ends, which lost 5 bases and 0 bases, there was a span of 5 bases. The germline V gene has CDR1 MNHEY and CDR2 SMNVEV (reference sequence). There are 14 residues in the CDR3. Here the CDR3 DNA reads TGTGCCAGCAGTCTCAGCTCCTATAATTCACCCCTCCACTTT. Translating it yields CASSLSSYNSPLHF.

Many counts were recorded for this clone. J is TRBJ1-1 and V is TRBV6-5; no clear D. The CDR3 runs to 12 residues. Germline V lookup: CDR1 MNHEY, CDR2 SVGAGI. V shed 6 bases and J shed 4 bases, with 9 bases lying between them. CDR3 nucleotide sequence: TGTGCCAGCAGAATGTCGGGCACTGAAGCTTTCTTT. Translation: CASRMSGTEAFF.

This chain links TRBV18 with TRBJ2-7; 8 bases fit TRBD2. V lost 6 bases to trimming and J lost 6 bases; unmatched junction nucleotides: 7. CDR1 is KGHSH, CDR2 LQKENI, per germline. The CDR3 sequence is 13 residues long. The CDR3 DNA reads TGTGCCAGCTCCAGACCGGGGGGGGGCGAGCAGTACTTC. Translating it yields CASSRPGGGEQYF.

The chain employs TRBV11-2 and TRBJ2-7; D call uncertain. V lost 1 base to trimming and J lost 9 bases, with 7 bases between them. Germline V CDR1 and CDR2: SGHAT, FQNNGV. This CDR3 contains 11 residues. The CDR3 loop is CASSLGQRQYF. CDR3 in DNA: TGTGCCAGCAGCTTAGGGCAACGGCAGTACTTC.

The V gene is TRBV19, the J gene TRBJ1-3, with D maybe TRBD1 (5 bases). The CDR3 runs 14 residues. Trimming left V 3 bases short and J 3 bases short, with 9 bases between. Looked up from germline, CDR1 is LNHDA and CDR2 is SQIVND (reference sequence). The CDR3 DNA sequence: TGTGCCAGTAGTATGAGGGGACTTGGAAACACCATATATTTT. Translation gives CASSMRGLGNTIYF.

The J gene is TRBJ2-1, the V gene TRBV13, with D tentatively TRBD1 (7 bases). The CDR3 is 14 residues long. Trimming removed 3 bases from V and 10 bases from J, with 16 bases in between. CDR1 and CDR2 (germline): PRHDT, FYEKMQ (reference sequence). In nucleotides, the CDR3 is TGTGCCAGCAGCTTCTGGCAGGGGGAGGAAGAGCAGTTCTTC. Its translation is CASSFWQGEEEQFF. Drawing the rest from reference TRBV13 and TRBJ2-1, the complete variable domain is AAGVIQSPRHLIKEKRETATLKCYPIPRHDTVYWYQQGPGQDPQFLISFYEKMQSDKGSIPDRFSAQQFSDYHSELNMSSLELGDSALYFCASSFWQGEEEQFFGPGTRLTVL.

The CDR3 protein is CASSSGTGFIEAFF. The CDR3 DNA is TGTGCCAGCAGTTCCGGGACAGGGTTTATAGAAGCTTTCTTT. The V gene is TRBV7-9, the J gene TRBJ1-1; 9 positions agree with TRBD1. Losses at the gene ends were 6 bases for V and 8 bases for J; bases not matched to a gene: 10. Germline V gene data show CDR1 as SEHNR and CDR2 as FQNEAQ (reference sequence). This CDR3 is built from 14 residues.

The chain links TRBV29-1 to TRBJ2-3; 10 positions match TRBD2. This CDR3 contains 14 residues. V trimming: 7 bases; J trimming: 0 bases; junction bases outside the gene matches: 4. Germline V gene lookup returns CDR1 SQVTM and CDR2 ANQGSEA. The CDR3 nucleotides read TGCAGCGAGCTAGCGGGGGAGAGCACAGATACGCAGTATTTT. Translating it yields CSELAGESTDTQYF.

This chain uses TRBV12-5 with TRBJ1-1, with D tentatively TRBD1 (5 bases). Germline V lookup: CDR1 LGHNT, CDR2 FRNRAP. The CDR3 covers 13 residues. V lost 6 bases and J lost 5, with 13 bases in between. CDR3 amino acids: CASGYTGETEAFF. CDR3 nucleotide sequence: TGTGCTAGTGGGTACACAGGAGAAACTGAAGCTTTCTTT.

This clone occurred once. DNA for the CDR3: TGTGCCTGGAGTGTACTCGGGGTTAGAGATACGCAGTATTTT. It encodes CAWSVLGVRDTQYF. The genes are TRBV30 and TRBJ2-3; tentatively, D is TRBD2 (5 bases). The CDR3 sequence is 14 residues long. V lost 0 bases and J 5 bases, leaving 12 bases between the germline ends. Looked up from germline, CDR1 is GTSNPN and CDR2 is SVGIG (reference sequence).

V gene TRBV7-6 combines with J gene TRBJ2-1, with 7 bases matching TRBD1. V lost 1 base to trimming and J lost 9 bases; unmatched junction nucleotides: 9. There are 15 residues in the CDR3. The germline gives CDR1 SGHVS, CDR2 FNYEAQ. The CDR3 sequence is CASSLVGPRGSEQFF. The DNA for the CDR3 is TGTGCCAGCAGCTTAGTGGGACCCAGGGGGAGTGAGCAGTTCTTC.

This clone was observed once. This chain connects TRBV4-2 to TRBJ1-2; 9 nucleotides align to TRBD1. CDR1 and CDR2 from the germline V gene are LGHNA and YNFKEQ. This CDR3 has 14 residues. Trimming at V came to 4 bases and at J to 7 bases, leaving 7 bases not matched to a gene. CDR3 region: CASSRPQGAAGYTF. Here the CDR3 DNA reads TGTGCCAGCAGCCGCCCACAGGGGGCGGCTGGCTACACCTTC.

The V call is TRBV9, the J call TRBJ2-7, with TRBD2 matching 9 bases. This CDR3 spans 14 amino acids. From germline, CDR1 is SGDLS and CDR2 YYNGEE. The trim removed 4 bases at V and 5 bases at J, leaving 7 bases unmatched. Written as DNA, the CDR3 is TGTGCCAGCAGCCCCGGGGTAGCGGGGGACGAGCAGTACTTC. This encodes CASSPGVAGDEQYF.

V usage is TRBV18 and J usage is TRBJ2-5, with D possibly being TRBD1 (6 bases). The CDR3 spans 17 residues. The germline gives CDR1 KGHSH, CDR2 LQKENI. Trimming took off 2 bases at V and 0 bases at J, with 16 bases between the two ends. The CDR3 loop is CASSPGGGGAYQETQYF. The CDR3 coding sequence is TGTGCCAGCTCACCAGGTGGTGGGGGCGCCTACCAAGAGACCCAGTACTTC.

This clone was detected once. The chain uses TRBV7-9 and TRBJ2-1; 10 bases line up with TRBD2. The CDR3 spans 15 residues. The germline V gene encodes CDR1 SEHNR and CDR2 FQNEAQ (reference sequence). Trimming cost V 4 bases and J 4 bases; bases outside gene matches: 4. CDR3 sequence reads: CASSSSGGVYNEQFF. CDR3 sequence (DNA): TGTGCCAGCAGCTCAAGCGGGGGGGTTTACAATGAGCAGTTCTTC.

The CDR3 reads CASGQTGGPYEQYF. The CDR3 DNA is TGTGCCAGCGGACAGACAGGGGGACCCTACGAGCAGTACTTC. The V call is TRBV6-5, the J call TRBJ2-7; TRBD1 matches at 9 bases. CDR3 length: 14 residues. Germline CDR1 MNHEY, CDR2 SVGAGI. With 8 bases clipped from V and 2 bases from J, the junction kept 7 bases outside the gene matches.

This rearrangement joins TRBV4-1 to TRBJ1-3; unclear D gene. Germline CDR1 MGHRA, CDR2 YSYEKL. The CDR3 loop spans 15 amino acids. With 0 bases removed from V and 3 bases from J, the gap between germline ends came to 9 bases. CDR3 protein: CASSQESGYGNTIYF. The CDR3 DNA is TGCGCCAGCAGCCAAGAGTCGGGGTATGGAAACACCATATATTTT.

V gene TRBV5-5 combines with J gene TRBJ1-6; 9 bases align to TRBD1. The CDR3 length is 15 residues. Germline CDR1 and CDR2: SGHKS and YYEKEE (reference sequence). Trimming removed 4 bases from V and 10 bases from J; junction bases left unmatched: 9. CDR3 bases: TGTGCCAGCAGCCTATGGGACAGGGAGGACTCACCCCTCCACTTT. Translating it yields CASSLWDREDSPLHF.

The chain couples TRBV30 to TRBJ2-7, with 10 bases aligning to TRBD1. Trimming at V came to 1 base and at J to 5 bases, leaving 2 bases not matched to a gene. Germline assignment: CDR1 GTSNPN and CDR2 SVGIG (reference sequence). The CDR3 loop spans 13 amino acids. The CDR3: CAWSETGGNEQYF. The DNA for the CDR3 is TGTGCCTGGAGTGAGACAGGGGGCAACGAGCAGTACTTC.

This clone qualifies as medium-sized. V is TRBV7-9 and J is TRBJ1-6, with 10 bases fitting TRBD1. CDR3 length: 14 amino acids. V gave up 6 bases and J gave up 8 bases; unmatched junction bases: 4. Germline V gene lookup returns CDR1 SEHNR and CDR2 FQNEAQ (reference sequence). CDR3 in DNA: TGTGCCAGCAGTTTCGGACAGGGGGATTCACCCCTCCACTTT. Its translation is CASSFGQGDSPLHF. The complete variable domain, with remaining parts taken from reference TRBV7-9 and TRBJ1-6, reads DTGVSQNPRHKITKRGQNVTFRCDPISEHNRLYWYRQTLGQGPEFLTYFQNEAQLEKSRLLSDRFSAERPKGSFSTLEIQRTEQGDSAMYLCASSFGQGDSPLHFGNGTRLTVT.

V is TRBV28 and J is TRBJ2-7; no firm D call. The CDR3 loop spans 15 amino acids. The ends were cut back, 1 base at V and 3 bases at J, with 13 bases in the middle. CDR1 is MDHEN, CDR2 SYDVKM, per germline. The CDR3 spells CASSLLQLWVYEQYF. The CDR3 DNA reads as TGTGCCAGCAGTTTATTACAGCTTTGGGTCTACGAGCAGTACTTC. Using reference TRBV28 and TRBJ2-7 for the parts outside the CDR3, the full variable domain is DVKVTQSSRYLVKRTGEKVFLECVQDMDHENMFWYRQDPGLGLRLIYFSYDVKMKEKGDIPEGYSVSREKKERFSLILESASTNQTSMYLCASSLLQLWVYEQYFGPGTRLTVT.

The chain uses TRBV4-3 and TRBJ1-6, with no clear D. This CDR3 region has 14 residues. V gave up 0 bases and J gave up 9 bases, with 9 bases separating them. Germline CDR1 reads LGHNA; CDR2 reads YSLEER. In DNA, the CDR3 is TGCGCCAGCAGCCAAGATAAGGGAGTTTCACCCCTCCACTTT. Translating it yields CASSQDKGVSPLHF.

The J gene is TRBJ2-7, the V gene TRBV4-3, with 9 positions matching TRBD2. With V trimmed by 4 bases and J by 0 bases, 4 bases remained unmatched. CDR1 and CDR2 (germline): LGHNA, YSLEER. The length of the CDR3 is 15 residues. CDR3 sequence reads: CASSPLAGSSYEQYF. As DNA, the CDR3 is TGCGCCAGCAGCCCCCTAGCGGGGAGCTCCTACGAGCAGTACTTC.

This chain connects TRBV7-3 to TRBJ2-7; tentative D call: TRBD2 (5 bases). The length of the CDR3 is 14 residues. CDR1 and CDR2 from the germline V gene are SGHTA and FQGTGA. V was clipped by 5 bases and J by 0 bases, with 11 bases between them. CDR3 in amino acids: CASSPLAGSYEQYF. Here the CDR3 DNA reads TGTGCCAGCAGCCCCCTAGCAGGCTCCTACGAGCAGTACTTC.

This clone was observed once. V gene TRBV7-8 combines with J gene TRBJ1-1; 12 positions agree with TRBD1. Germline CDR1 reads SGHVS; CDR2 reads FQNEAQ. V shed 5 bases and J 4 bases; nucleotides not matched to a gene: 8. The CDR3 length is 16 residues. The CDR3 DNA follows: TGTGCCAGCAGCGACGGGACAGGGGGCTCGGGCACTGAAGCTTTCTTT. Residues: CASSDGTGGSGTEAFF.

This clone was seen only once. This rearrangement joins TRBV9 to TRBJ2-3, with TRBD1 identical over 8 bases. CDR1 is SGDLS, CDR2 YYNGEE, per germline. The CDR3 extends over 15 amino acids. The J segment lost 6 bases and the V segment lost 5 bases, leaving 11 bases of the junction unmatched. The CDR3 region is CASRETDRDYDTQYF. CDR3 nucleotides: TGTGCCAGCAGGGAGACGGACAGGGATTACGATACGCAGTATTTT.

This clone was detected a few times. The gene calls are TRBV7-3 and TRBJ2-7; 7 nucleotides match TRBD2. V shed 3 bases, J shed 0 bases, and the junction held 5 bases outside the gene matches. CDR3 length: 15 residues. Germline CDR1 reads SGHTA; CDR2 reads FQGTGA. The CDR3 DNA follows: TGTGCCAGCAGCTTGGGGGGAGGGGCCTCCTACGAGCAGTACTTC. Protein product: CASSLGGGASYEQYF.

J is TRBJ2-3 and V is TRBV7-2; 10 bases align to TRBD2. V was pared by 5 bases and J by 6 bases, with 8 bases of the junction left unmatched. The CDR3 is made up of 15 amino acids. Per the germline V gene, CDR1 is SGHTA and CDR2 is FQGNSA. CDR3 residues: CASSRTSGDGDTQYF. The CDR3 region has the DNA TGTGCCAGCAGCCGGACTAGCGGAGACGGGGATACGCAGTATTTT.

The DNA for the CDR3 is TGTGCCAGCAGCCTTGGGACAGGGTTGGGAGAGCAGTTCTTC. Its protein product is CASSLGTGLGEQFF. V gene TRBV27 combines with J gene TRBJ2-1, with 9 bases aligning to TRBD1. The CDR3 runs 14 residues. CDR1 MNHEY and CDR2 SMNVEV come from the germline V gene (reference sequence). Trimming removed 6 bases from V and 10 bases from J; junction bases left unmatched: 10.